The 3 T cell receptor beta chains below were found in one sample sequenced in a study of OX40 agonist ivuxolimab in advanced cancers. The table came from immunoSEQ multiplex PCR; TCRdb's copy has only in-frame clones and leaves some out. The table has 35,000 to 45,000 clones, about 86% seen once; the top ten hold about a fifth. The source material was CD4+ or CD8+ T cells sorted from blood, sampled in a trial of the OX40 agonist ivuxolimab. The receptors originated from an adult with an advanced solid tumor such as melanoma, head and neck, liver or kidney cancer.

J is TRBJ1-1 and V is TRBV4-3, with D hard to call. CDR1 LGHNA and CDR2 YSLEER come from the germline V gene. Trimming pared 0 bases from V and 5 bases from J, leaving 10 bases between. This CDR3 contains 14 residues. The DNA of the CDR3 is TGCGCCAGCAGCCAAGAAGCGTTCGCAACTGAAGCTTTCTTT. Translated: CASSQEAFATEAFF.

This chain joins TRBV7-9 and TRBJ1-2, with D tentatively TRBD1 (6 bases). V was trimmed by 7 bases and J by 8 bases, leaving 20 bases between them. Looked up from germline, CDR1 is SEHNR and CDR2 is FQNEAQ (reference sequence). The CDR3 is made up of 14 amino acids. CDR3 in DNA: TGTGCCAGCACCTTGGAATGGGGGCCGGGCGGCTACACCTTC. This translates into CASTLEWGPGGYTF.

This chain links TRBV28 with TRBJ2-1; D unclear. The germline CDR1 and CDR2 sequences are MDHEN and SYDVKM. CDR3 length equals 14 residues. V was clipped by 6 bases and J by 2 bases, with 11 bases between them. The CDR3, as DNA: TGTGCCAGCAGACTGGACGGTACCTACAATGAGCAGTTCTTC. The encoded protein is CASRLDGTYNEQFF.